This T cell receptor (beta chain) is drawn from a study of shared clonotypes between healthy human individuals. With 2 bases clipped from V and 4 bases from J, the junction kept 2 bases outside the gene matches. CDR3 length: 14 amino acids. Per germline, CDR1 MNHEY and CDR2 SVGAGI. Profiled with immunoSEQ multiplex PCR; TCRdb holds only in-frame clones, not every one. The data show some 2,100,000 clones, approximately 94% seen once. Positive CCR7 selection of CD45RO-negative cells yielded the naive CD8 cells, and terminally differentiated effector memory CD45RA+ cells were excluded. With respect to this clone: Other DNA sequences in this specimen translate into the identical CDR3.

Sequencing used naive CD8+ T cells from PBMCs. This TCR derives from a man between 18 and 35 years old in good health. Some clones in this sample may be carry-over from other donors' samples. The chain uses TRBV6-5 and TRBJ2-7, with 10 bases lining up with TRBD1. CDR3 loop: CASSYRDRGYEQYF. DNA for the CDR3: TGTGCCAGCAGTTACAGGGACAGGGGTTACGAGCAGTACTTC.